The 21 T cell receptor beta chains presented below share a single source sample, sequenced in a study of Graves' ophthalmopathy and Graves' hyperthyroidism. RNA transcripts provided the template for amplifying TCR beta CDR3 regions. RT-PCR in the first round used HTBI primers; a second-round multiplex PCR followed. TCRdb reprocessed the multiplex PCR reads via MiXCR and lists one record per CDR3 protein. This repertoire shows more than 1,000,000 distinct CDR3 sequences, 35% to 40% found once; its top ten account for 11%. Sequenced sample: peripheral blood or thyroid tissue (not recorded which). These receptors were collected from an adult man with Graves' hyperthyroidism.

Ten or more counts support this clonotype. The CDR3 bases are TGTGCCACCACACCAGGAACAGGGACGGAGACCCAGTACTTC. It is translated as CATTPGTGTETQYF. V and J are TRBV12-3 or TRBV12-4 and TRBJ2-5, with a tentative D call TRBD1 (6 bases). The CDR3 loop spans 14 amino acids. V dropped 10 bases and J dropped 5 bases, with 20 bases sitting between them.

This clonotype was counted many times. V gene TRBV7-8 combines with J gene TRBJ2-5; D is possibly TRBD2 (6 bases). CDR1 is SGHVS, CDR2 FQNEAQ, per germline. The CDR3 extends over 14 amino acids. V shed 1 base and J shed 4 bases, with 10 bases lying between them. The CDR3: CASSLGSGVETQYF. The CDR3, as DNA: TGTGCCAGCAGCTTAGGGTCGGGAGTAGAGACCCAGTACTTC.

The gene calls are TRBV6-2 or TRBV6-3 and TRBJ2-7, with D possibly called TRBD1 or TRBD2 (5 bases each). The CDR3 consists of 20 residues. The germline V gene has CDR1 MNHEY and CDR2 SVGEGT. V lost 5 bases and J lost 12, with 41 bases in between. The CDR3 is CASSPRDGGSKMPAGAKWYF. In DNA, the CDR3 is TGTGCCAGCAGTCCCCGGGACGGAGGATCGAAGATGCCCGCCGGAGCTAAGTGGTACTTC.

A few counts support this clonotype. The chain links TRBV5-5 to TRBJ1-6, with 11 nucleotides matching TRBD1. The V gene's germline CDR1 is SGHKS and CDR2 YYEKEE (reference sequence). This CDR3 region has 18 residues. Trimming removed 5 bases from V and 7 bases from J; junction bases left unmatched: 14. CDR3 nucleotide sequence: TGTGCCAGCAGTCCGGGACAGGGGGTGCCGAAACAAAATTCACCCCTCCACTTT. This encodes CASSPGQGVPKQNSPLHF.

With respect to this clonotype: A read error may produce the germline difference seen at one junction end. This chain uses TRBV11-2 with TRBJ1-1; D is unclear. Germline CDR1 SGHAT, CDR2 FQNNGV. This CDR3 region has 14 residues. For the CDR3, the DNA is TGTGCCAGCAGCTTAAGGGCAGAGAACGCTGAAGCTTTCTTT. This codes for CASSLRAENAEAFF.

The rearrangement links TRBV18 to TRBJ2-7, with no clear D. The CDR3 sequence is 14 residues long. V shed 6 bases and J shed 2 bases, with 14 bases lying between them. Germline V gene lookup returns CDR1 KGHSH and CDR2 LQKENI. CDR3 sequence (DNA): TGTGCCAGCTCCCCGCCCTCGCTACCCTACGAGCAGTACTTC. Protein product: CASSPPSLPYEQYF.

This clonotype was found a few times. The gene calls are TRBV30 and TRBJ2-7; the D is unclear. Trimming took 3 bases from V and 6 from J, leaving 9 bases between them. Per germline, CDR1 GTSNPN and CDR2 SVGIG (reference sequence). CDR3 length: 11 amino acids. The CDR3: CAWRLGIEQYF. The CDR3 DNA is TGTGCCTGGAGGTTGGGGATCGAGCAGTACTTC.

Turning to this clonotype: At one of its ends the junction is not consistent with the germline gene, which may arise from a read error. This chain connects TRBV11-3 to TRBJ1-3; D gene uncertain. Germline V gene sequence: CDR1 SGHNT, CDR2 YENEEA. This CDR3 is 15 amino acids long. CDR3 bases: TGTGTCAGCAGCAACAGCGACCGCCCTGGAAACACCATATATTTT. Protein product: CVSSNSDRPGNTIYF.

V gene TRBV25-1 combines with J gene TRBJ1-2; 11 nucleotides align to TRBD1. V lost 7 bases, J lost 2 bases, and 9 bases stayed unmatched. This CDR3 comprises 16 residues. The V gene's germline CDR1 is MGHDK and CDR2 SYGVNS. The CDR3 loop is CASTRSGQGGNYGYTF. Here the CDR3 DNA reads TGTGCCAGCACCAGGTCGGGACAGGGGGGGAACTATGGCTACACCTTC.

This rearrangement joins TRBV20-1 to TRBJ2-7; D possibly corresponds to TRBD2 (5 bases). V gave up 3 bases and J gave up 7 bases, with 13 bases separating them. Germline-derived CDR1 and CDR2 are DFQATT and SNEGSKA (reference sequence). The length of the CDR3 is 12 residues. CDR3 residues: CSASVVGSEQYF. The DNA of the CDR3 is TGCAGTGCTAGCGTTGTGGGGAGTGAGCAGTACTTC.

The gene calls are TRBV24-1 and TRBJ2-6; D not certain. This CDR3 has 13 amino acids. Germline CDR1 and CDR2: KGHDR and SFDVKD. Trimming stripped 5 bases from V and 4 bases from J, with 5 bases between. The CDR3 reads CATSARGANVLTF. The CDR3 DNA reads as TGTGCCACCAGTGCTCGGGGGGCCAACGTCCTGACTTTC.

The genes are TRBV4-1 and TRBJ2-7; D is possibly TRBD1 (5 bases). The V gene's germline CDR1 is MGHRA and CDR2 YSYEKL. Trimming shortened V by 2 bases and J by 3 bases, and 14 bases separated the two germline ends. The CDR3 sequence is 15 residues long. For the CDR3, the DNA is TGCGCCAGCAGCCAAACGCATCAGGGAAACTACGAGCAGTACTTC. It yields the protein CASSQTHQGNYEQYF.

The genes are TRBV29-1 and TRBJ1-3; 7 bases map to TRBD1. Germline loops: CDR1 SQVTM, CDR2 ANQGSEA. CDR3 length: 14 amino acids. J lost 0 bases, V lost 4 bases, and 3 bases had no gene match. The CDR3: CSVGTGRSGNTIYF. The CDR3 DNA sequence: TGCAGCGTTGGGACAGGCCGCTCTGGAAACACCATATATTTT.

This clonotype was seen a single time. Written as DNA, the CDR3 is TGTGCCAGCAGCGTAAGGGGGCATGGGAGGAGTGAGCAGTACTTC. It specifies CASSVRGHGRSEQYF. The chain uses TRBV9 and TRBJ2-7; a possible D gene is TRBD1 (7 bases). The CDR3 covers 15 residues. Looked up from germline, CDR1 is SGDLS and CDR2 is YYNGEE. V was shortened by 1 base and J by 7 bases, with 18 bases between the two germline ends.

The rearrangement links TRBV19 to TRBJ1-6; D gene unclear. V was clipped by 1 base and J by 12 bases, with 7 bases between them. CDR1 is LNHDA and CDR2 is SQIVND in the germline V gene (reference sequence). The CDR3 runs to 12 residues. The CDR3 protein is CASSIGGRPLHF. The CDR3 coding sequence is TGTGCCAGTAGTATAGGAGGACGACCCCTCCACTTT.

About this clonotype: Because the CDR3's place on the DNA is in doubt, the DNA is left out and the CDR3 is given as listed by TCRdb. CDR3 protein: CATEPVGQGAYNEQFF. V and J are TRBV10-3 and TRBJ2-2; TRBD1 is taken as the D call from the table, unchecked against the DNA. The CDR3 spans 16 amino acids, including both terminal residues. Germline V gene lookup returns CDR1 ENHRY and CDR2 SYGVKD.

The CDR3 sequence is CSVGTGAHEQYF. For the CDR3, the DNA is TGCAGCGTTGGGACAGGGGCCCACGAGCAGTACTTC. The chain links TRBV29-1 to TRBJ2-7; 9 nucleotides line up with TRBD1. Germline V gives CDR1 SQVTM, CDR2 ANQGSEA. The CDR3 is 12 residues long. The V gene end was trimmed by 4 bases and the J gene end by 5 bases; junction bases not matched to a gene: 3.

This clonotype has a count of ten or more. This chain uses TRBV12-3 or TRBV12-4 with TRBJ2-7; D gene uncertain. There are 13 residues in the CDR3. V gave up 6 bases and J gave up 6 bases, with 15 bases separating them. CDR3 protein: CASRPAPVGEQYF. CDR3 in DNA: TGTGCCAGCAGACCGGCGCCGGTTGGCGAGCAGTACTTC.

At least ten counts were recorded for this clonotype. The V call is TRBV20-1, the J call TRBJ2-7; 8 nucleotides agree with TRBD2. In germline, CDR1 is DFQATT, CDR2 SNEGSKA (reference sequence). J lost 2 bases, V lost 5 bases, and 8 bases had no gene match. The CDR3 contains 14 residues. The DNA of the CDR3 is TGCAGTGCTCCCGGACCGGGACTAGCCTACGAGCAGTACTTC. It codes for CSAPGPGLAYEQYF.

This clonotype was recorded at least ten times. J is TRBJ1-1 and V is TRBV7-8; D is undetermined. Germline V gene sequence: CDR1 SGHVS, CDR2 FQNEAQ. The CDR3 has 13 residues. The V and J ends lost 4 bases and 10 bases respectively, with 16 bases between them. CDR3 amino acids: CASSSSWEGSAFF. CDR3 DNA: TGTGCCAGCAGCTCCTCCTGGGAGGGCTCAGCTTTCTTT.

This clonotype was observed many times. The chain is built from TRBV7-9 and TRBJ2-2; 14 bases are a match to TRBD2. There are 17 residues in the CDR3. With 4 bases clipped from V and 4 bases from J, the junction kept 5 bases outside the gene matches. In germline, CDR1 is SEHNR, CDR2 FQNEAQ (reference sequence). The CDR3 is CASSSRLAGGITGELFF. The CDR3 bases are TGTGCCAGCAGCTCGCGACTAGCGGGAGGGATCACCGGGGAGCTGTTTTTT.